Presented here are 23 T cell receptor beta chains from one specimen sequenced in a study of glioma-infiltrating T cells. TCR alpha and beta CDR3 regions were amplified from RNA using iRepertoire nested multiplex PCR. TCRdb independently ran MiXCR on the multiplex PCR reads; one entry per CDR3 protein. Of about 190,000 distinct CDR3 sequences detected, about 31% appear once; the ten largest clones hold 20% to 25%. Input material: glioma tissue, nonneoplastic brain tissue, or PBMCs (not recorded which). The receptors come from a human donor with low-grade glioma or glioblastoma, undergoing nonglioma brain surgery, or in good health (not recorded which).

This clonotype was picked up many times. The chain links TRBV2 to TRBJ1-2; TRBD1 aligns across 7 bases. J was trimmed by 4 bases and V by 4 bases; bases with no gene match: 6. The CDR3 is made up of 14 amino acids. In germline, CDR1 is SNHLY, CDR2 FYNNEI. The DNA for the CDR3 is TGTGCCAGCAGTGTGGGGACAGTTGCCTATGGCTACACCTTC. Its translation is CASSVGTVAYGYTF.

V is TRBV29-1 and J is TRBJ2-3; TRBD1 agrees at 7 bases. The ends lost 4 bases at V and 6 bases at J; junction bases unmatched: 7. Germline V gene lookup returns CDR1 SQVTM and CDR2 ANQGSEA. The CDR3 length is 13 residues. The chain's CDR3 is CSVAWQGVDTQYF. CDR3 nucleotide sequence: TGCAGCGTTGCTTGGCAGGGGGTGGATACGCAGTATTTT.

This clonotype was counted ten times or more. The chain recombines TRBV27 with TRBJ2-5; D remains unclear. V was clipped by 5 bases and J by 2 bases, with 9 bases between them. The CDR3 has 13 amino acids. CDR1 is MNHEY and CDR2 is SMNVEV in the germline V gene (reference sequence). CDR3 sequence: CASSIGFQETQYF. The CDR3 nucleotides read TGTGCCAGCAGTATTGGGTTTCAAGAGACCCAGTACTTC.

This chain links TRBV5-6 with TRBJ2-1; tentatively, D is TRBD1 or TRBD2 (5 bases each). Germline lookup yields CDR1 SGHDT and CDR2 YYEEEE. V lost 6 bases and J 10 bases, leaving 17 bases between the germline ends. CDR3 size: 13 residues. The DNA for the CDR3 is TGTGCCAGCACCGCCGGGACCCGAGGGGAGCAGTTCTTC. This encodes CASTAGTRGEQFF.

The sample holds many counts of this clonotype. The chain joins TRBV28 to TRBJ2-7; 8 bases map to TRBD2. There are 15 residues in the CDR3. J was trimmed by 4 bases and V by 6 bases; bases with no gene match: 11. Per germline, CDR1 MDHEN and CDR2 SYDVKM. For the CDR3, the DNA is TGTGCCAGCAGCACAAGCGGGAGTGGCGTATACGAGCAGTACTTC. This gives the protein CASSTSGSGVYEQYF.

This clonotype was recorded many times. The chain uses TRBV6-1 and TRBJ1-1; TRBD1 is a possible D gene (5 bases). From germline, CDR1 is MNHNS and CDR2 SASEGT. Trimming took 1 base from V and 1 from J, leaving 10 bases between them. The CDR3 has 15 amino acids. The CDR3: CASSEDWGSNTEAFF. Written as DNA, the CDR3 is TGTGCCAGCAGTGAAGATTGGGGCTCGAACACTGAAGCTTTCTTT.

This chain connects TRBV3-1 to TRBJ2-5; no firm D call. CDR1 is LGHDT and CDR2 is YNNKEL in the germline V gene (reference sequence). The CDR3 has 14 amino acids. V lost 1 base to trimming and J lost 5 bases, with 11 bases between them. Written as DNA, the CDR3 is TGTGCCAGCAGCCAAGTTTCCCTGGGGGAGACCCAGTACTTC. This sequence encodes CASSQVSLGETQYF.

This clonotype was detected a few times. CDR3 bases: TGTGCCAGCAGCTTTAACAGGGATGGGCAGACCCAGTACTTC. This codes for CASSFNRDGQTQYF. The V and J genes are TRBV7-9 and TRBJ2-5; a possible D gene is TRBD1 (6 bases). CDR3 length equals 14 residues. With 3 bases removed from V and 6 bases from J, the gap between germline ends came to 14 bases. The germline V gene encodes CDR1 SEHNR and CDR2 FQNEAQ (reference sequence).

On this clonotype itself: It may be a read error: a sequence one base away is much more abundant. The V and J genes are TRBV4-2 and TRBJ2-3; 8 nucleotides align to TRBD2. Trimming at V came to 0 bases and at J to 4 bases, leaving 9 bases not matched to a gene. In germline, CDR1 is LGHNA, CDR2 YNFKEQ. This CDR3 is built from 17 residues. The CDR3 nucleotides read TGTGCCAGCAGCCAAGATGTCGGACCAGCGGGAGCAGATACGCAGTATTTT. Translation gives CASSQDVGPAGADTQYF.

This clonotype is a singleton in its sample. CDR3 DNA sequence: TGTGCCAGTAGTATCGTTATGGGGGCAGGGACCTACGAGCAGTACTTC. It is translated as CASSIVMGAGTYEQYF. The gene calls are TRBV27 and TRBJ2-7; tentative D call: TRBD1 (6 bases). Germline V lookup: CDR1 MNHEY, CDR2 SMNVEV (reference sequence). The CDR3 sequence is 16 residues long. With 9 bases removed from V and 2 bases from J, the gap between germline ends came to 23 bases.

Details on this clonotype: A clone one base away is much larger, so this may be a read error. The CDR3 carries no conserved terminal phenylalanine or tryptophan, so it likely arises from a read error. The chain combines TRBV4-1 with TRBJ1-5, with D unresolved. V was cut by 1 base and J by 7 bases, with 8 bases left in between. This CDR3 contains 13 residues. Germline-derived CDR1 and CDR2 are MGHRA and YSYEKL. The CDR3: CASSQGEDQPQHL. The CDR3 coding sequence is TGCGCCAGCAGCCAAGGAGAGGACCAGCCCCAGCATCTT.

This clonotype was seen at least ten times. The chain joins TRBV27 to TRBJ1-2; TRBD1 is a possible D gene (5 bases). Germline CDR1 is MNHEY and CDR2 is SMNVEV (reference sequence). Trimming took 5 bases from V and 8 from J, leaving 21 bases between them. The CDR3 is made up of 15 amino acids. CDR3 residues: CASSPGTSRVRGYTF. In nucleotides, the CDR3 is TGTGCCAGCAGTCCAGGGACCTCTCGGGTTCGGGGCTACACCTTC.

This clonotype was counted at least ten times. The CDR3 region is CSFFLGRDPDTQYF. The DNA for the CDR3 is TGCAGCTTCTTCCTGGGGCGGGACCCGGATACGCAGTATTTT. This chain links TRBV29-1 with TRBJ2-3; D might be TRBD2 (6 bases). V was cut by 8 bases and J by 6 bases, with 21 bases left in between. The CDR3 is 14 residues long. CDR1 is SQVTM, CDR2 ANQGSEA, per germline.

The table lists this clonotype with many counts. The V call is TRBV7-2, the J call TRBJ2-3, with 8 bases identical to TRBD2. Germline values: CDR1 SGHTA, CDR2 FQGNSA. J was trimmed by 0 bases and V by 1 base; bases with no gene match: 3. This CDR3 has 16 amino acids. The CDR3 coding sequence is TGTGCCAGCAGCTTAGTTGCTAGCGGGAGCACAGATACGCAGTATTTT. Amino acids: CASSLVASGSTDTQYF.

This clonotype was seen ten or more times. This chain connects TRBV20-1 to TRBJ2-3, with D hard to call. In germline, CDR1 is DFQATT, CDR2 SNEGSKA (reference sequence). The germline V and J ends were trimmed by 1 base and 6 bases, with 5 bases remaining between them. The CDR3 has 11 residues. This CDR3 reads CSARGIDTQYF. CDR3 coding DNA: TGCAGTGCTAGAGGGATCGATACGCAGTATTTT.

This clonotype was seen many times. The J gene is TRBJ1-5, the V gene TRBV6-1, with D uncertain. The CDR3 runs 14 residues. Germline CDR1 reads MNHNS; CDR2 reads SASEGT. Between the trimmed V and J ends, which lost 2 bases and 7 bases, there was a span of 12 bases. The CDR3 region is CASSELRSGQPQHF. The DNA of the CDR3 is TGTGCCAGCAGTGAACTACGGTCCGGGCAGCCCCAGCATTTT.

This clonotype was counted many times. The gene calls are TRBV7-8 and TRBJ1-1, with TRBD1 matching over 7 bases. V lost 5 bases, J lost 2 bases, and 8 bases stayed unmatched. Germline values: CDR1 SGHVS, CDR2 FQNEAQ. The CDR3 loop spans 15 amino acids. In DNA form, the CDR3 reads TGTGCCAGCAGCCCGCACCGGGACAGCAACACTGAAGCTTTCTTT. It is translated as CASSPHRDSNTEAFF.

This sequence joins TRBV18 and TRBJ2-4; D gene unclear. The V and J ends lost 0 bases and 6 bases respectively, with 6 bases between them. Germline-derived CDR1 and CDR2 are KGHSH and LQKENI. The length of the CDR3 is 13 residues. Here the CDR3 DNA reads TGTGCCAGCTCACCACCGCAGGTAAACATTCAGTACTTC. Translating it yields CASSPPQVNIQYF.

The V gene is TRBV29-1, the J gene TRBJ2-3, with D hard to call. CDR1 and CDR2 from the germline V gene are SQVTM and ANQGSEA. Trimming left V 5 bases short and J 2 bases short, with 11 bases between. The CDR3 runs 13 residues. The CDR3 coding sequence is TGCAGCGTTTTAAGAGAGAACACAGATACGCAGTATTTT. Translated, it gives CSVLRENTDTQYF.

This clonotype was detected many times. The gene calls are TRBV12-3 or TRBV12-4 and TRBJ1-4; TRBD1 agrees at 7 bases. V dropped 3 bases and J dropped 8; count of bases not matched to a gene: 6. This CDR3 is built from 14 residues. CDR3 coding DNA: TGTGCCAGCAGTTTTAGGGGACAGAGAGAAAAACTGTTTTTT. This sequence encodes CASSFRGQREKLFF.

There are many counts of this clonotype. This chain connects TRBV7-9 to TRBJ2-5; 10 nucleotides line up with TRBD1. The CDR3 is 13 residues long. Germline loops: CDR1 SEHNR, CDR2 FQNEAQ (reference sequence). After removal of 3 bases from V and 6 bases from J, the junction contained 1 base not matched to a gene. CDR3 protein: CASSLDRGKTQYF. The CDR3, as DNA: TGTGCCAGCAGCTTGGACAGGGGGAAGACCCAGTACTTC.

This clonotype was recorded at least ten times. The rearrangement links TRBV3-1 to TRBJ2-3; 8 bases are a match to TRBD2. This CDR3 contains 14 residues. Germline V gives CDR1 LGHDT, CDR2 YNNKEL (reference sequence). Trimming cost V 3 bases and J 4 bases; bases outside gene matches: 3. The CDR3 nucleotides are TGTGCCAGCAGCCAGGGACTAGACGCAGATACGCAGTATTTT. Translation: CASSQGLDADTQYF.

About this clonotype itself: A much larger clone differs from this one at a single base, so this may be a read error. The V gene is TRBV4-1, the J gene TRBJ2-7; possible D gene TRBD1, 6 bases. V lost 4 bases to trimming and J lost 5 bases, with 15 bases between them. The CDR3 is made up of 14 amino acids. Germline lookup yields CDR1 MGHRA and CDR2 YSYEKL. CDR3 loop: CASSPGRAGDEQYF. In nucleotides, the CDR3 is TGCGCCAGCAGCCCCGGACGGGCAGGGGACGAGCAGTACTTC.